The sample holds many counts of the clone carrying this T cell receptor (beta chain). Its specificity is unknown. TCRdb reanalysed the multiplex PCR reads using MiXCR and keeps one entry per CDR3 protein. The sample includes under 150,000 distinct CDR3 sequences, 15% to 20% of them seen just once. The sample is drawn from a study of breast tumors, draining lymph nodes, adjacent tissues. General study points: Luminal-like breast cancer showed significantly higher tumor–nontumor repertoire similarity than basal-like.

The lymph nodes were axillary draining lymph nodes from breast cancer patients. This CDR3 comprises 14 residues. The germline CDR1 and CDR2 sequences are MNHEY and SVGAGI. V was cut by 4 bases and J by 5 bases, with 15 bases left in between. This TCR derives from a female donor with breast cancer. Some clones in this sample may be carry-over from other donors' samples. The sequenced material came from axillary lymph node tissue. The rearrangement uses TRBV6-5 and TRBJ2-7; D uncertain. The CDR3 is CASSSAGGPDEQYF. CDR3 bases: TGTGCCAGCAGTTCCGCCGGTGGGCCAGACGAGCAGTACTTC.